These T cell receptor beta chains were read from a single sample in a study of metastatic and nonmetastatic thyroid tumors. TCRdb redid the clone calls on the PCR reads using MiXCR. Among 20,000 to 25,000 clones, around a third were seen once, and the ten largest hold around an eighth. Sequenced material: blood. The receptors here all came from a female donor with papillary thyroid cancer or a benign thyroid nodule (not recorded which). Some clones in this sample may be carry-over from other donors' samples. Both conserved end residues are part of each CDR3. The D gene is left open where the match is weak. Clone size appears in some rows only: once, few, many, or a class for an expanded clone.

D	size	J	V	length	CDR3	DNA
NA	many	TRBJ1-1	TRBV20-1	13	CSAREEADTEAFF	TGCAGTGCTAGAGAGGAGGCGGACACTGAAGCTTTCTTT
NA	once	TRBJ1-1	TRBV4-1	13	CASRDPQGSEAFF	TGCGCCAGCAGAGACCCGCAAGGATCTGAAGCTTTCTTT
NA	once	TRBJ2-7	TRBV5-1	14	CASSLAQSGDEQYF	TGCGCCAGCAGCTTGGCACAGTCGGGCGACGAGCAGTACTTC
NA	few	TRBJ1-1	TRBV6-2/TRBV6-3	14	CASSYSLGGTEAFF	TGTGCCAGCAGTTACTCGTTGGGGGGCACTGAAGCTTTCTTT
NA	many	TRBJ2-3	TRBV7-6	12	CASSPDMDTQYF	TGTGCCAGCAGCCCAGACATGGATACGCAGTATTTT
TRBD1	many	TRBJ1-1	TRBV30	13	CAWSTTGGTEAFF	TGTGCCTGGAGCACGACAGGGGGCACTGAAGCTTTCTTT
NA	NA	TRBJ1-2	TRBV29-1	11	CSVRVLSGYTF	TGCAGCGTTCGGGTTCTCTCTGGCTACACCTTC
TRBD1	few	TRBJ1-6	TRBV20-1	13	CSALDRGDSPLHF	TGCAGTGCTCTGGACAGGGGGGATTCACCCCTCCACTTT
NA	many	TRBJ2-5	TRBV6-5	16	CASSYPGTARRETQYF	TGTGCCAGCAGTTACCCTGGGACCGCTCGGCGGGAGACCCAGTACTTC
TRBD1	many	TRBJ1-1	TRBV19	16	CASSKLGQLMNTEAFF	TGTGCCAGTAGTAAACTGGGACAGCTCATGAACACTGAAGCTTTCTTT
NA	NA	TRBJ2-2	TRBV20-1	14	CSASGEGWTGELFF	TGCAGTGCTAGTGGCGAGGGTTGGACCGGGGAGCTGTTTTTT
NA	NA	TRBJ1-3	TRBV19	14	CASSIWGEGNTIYF	TGTGCCAGTAGTATTTGGGGAGAAGGAAACACCATATATTTT